A single sample is the source of the 24 T cell receptor beta chains below, sequenced in a study of T cell changes during pregnancy in multiple sclerosis. Data came from immunoSEQ multiplex PCR; TCRdb stores just in-frame clones and leaves some out. The sample has approximately 48,000 clones; 80% to 95% are singletons. The sequenced sample was CD4+ T cells from peripheral blood mononuclear cells, obtained after pregnancy. These receptors originate from a female donor with multiple sclerosis, enrolled in a pregnancy study.

The rearrangement joins TRBV19 to TRBJ1-1; 9 bases fit TRBD1. From germline, CDR1 is LNHDA and CDR2 SQIVND (reference sequence). This CDR3 has 14 amino acids. V shed 4 bases and J 4 bases; nucleotides not matched to a gene: 4. Here the CDR3 reads CASSTRQGGTEAFF. CDR3 sequence (DNA): TGTGCCAGTAGTACCAGACAGGGGGGCACTGAAGCTTTCTTT.

J is TRBJ2-5 and V is TRBV10-1; 13 nucleotides line up with TRBD2. The CDR3 covers 15 residues. V shed 4 bases and J 5 bases; nucleotides not matched to a gene: 4. Germline lookup yields CDR1 WNHNN and CDR2 SYGVQD (reference sequence). CDR3 DNA: TGCGCCAGCAGTGGACTAGCGGGAGGCCGGGAGACCCAGTACTTC. Residues: CASSGLAGGRETQYF.

This clone was observed a single time. CDR3 sequence reads: CASSLEGASYNEQFF. In nucleotides, the CDR3 is TGTGCCAGCAGCTTAGAAGGGGCTTCCTACAATGAGCAGTTCTTC. The V and J genes are TRBV7-9 and TRBJ2-1, with a possible D match to TRBD1 (5 bases). The ends were cut back, 1 base at V and 1 base at J, with 8 bases in the middle. The CDR3 totals 15 residues. Germline V lookup: CDR1 SEHNR, CDR2 FQNEAQ (reference sequence).

This rearrangement joins TRBV7-9 to TRBJ1-1; 11 bases line up with TRBD1. The CDR3 has 14 residues. CDR1 is SEHNR and CDR2 is FQNEAQ in the germline V gene (reference sequence). With 4 bases clipped from V and 10 bases from J, the junction kept 8 bases outside the gene matches. The CDR3 here is CASSSGTGGVGAFF. The CDR3 nucleotides are TGTGCCAGCAGCTCAGGGACAGGGGGTGTTGGAGCTTTCTTT. Filled out from reference TRBV7-9 and TRBJ1-1, the complete variable domain reads DTGVSQNPRHKITKRGQNVTFRCDPISEHNRLYWYRQTLGQGPEFLTYFQNEAQLEKSRLLSDRFSAERPKGSFSTLEIQRTEQGDSAMYLCASSSGTGGVGAFFGQGTRLTVV.

The rearrangement links TRBV27 to TRBJ2-7; 11 nucleotides match TRBD2. This CDR3 has 18 amino acids. Trimming at V came to 3 bases and at J to 1 base, leaving 11 bases not matched to a gene. Germline V CDR1 and CDR2: MNHEY, SMNVEV (reference sequence). Here the CDR3 reads CASSFRTPSGRPSYEQYF. CDR3 coding DNA: TGTGCCAGCAGTTTCCGAACCCCTAGCGGGAGGCCGTCCTACGAGCAGTACTTC.

The chain uses TRBV11-2 and TRBJ2-5, with TRBD1 matching 7 bases. The germline V gene encodes CDR1 SGHAT and CDR2 FQNNGV. V lost 1 base, J lost 4 bases, and 9 bases stayed unmatched. This CDR3 has 16 residues. As DNA, the CDR3 is TGTGCCAGCAGCTTAGGGGCACAGGGGTGGGGAGAGACCCAGTACTTC. The encoded protein is CASSLGAQGWGETQYF.

The rearrangement links TRBV27 to TRBJ2-3; TRBD2 matches at 8 bases. The CDR3 runs to 14 residues. Germline CDR1 reads MNHEY; CDR2 reads SMNVEV (reference sequence). V trimming: 10 bases; J trimming: 7 bases; junction bases outside the gene matches: 13. The CDR3 region has the DNA TGTGCCACCCTCGGGGCGGGAGGTACGAATACGCAGTATTTT. It translates to CATLGAGGTNTQYF.

The V and J genes are TRBV5-1 and TRBJ2-5; 7 bases map to TRBD2. The CDR3 runs 15 residues. After removal of 4 bases from V and 4 bases from J, the junction contained 10 bases not matched to a gene. Germline V gene data show CDR1 as SGHRS and CDR2 as YFSETQ. CDR3 sequence (DNA): TGCGCCAGCAGCCTCAGGCAGGGAGGGTTAGAGACCCAGTACTTC. Its protein is CASSLRQGGLETQYF. The whole variable domain, filled in from reference TRBV5-1 and TRBJ2-5, reads KAGVTQTPRYLIKTRGQQVTLSCSPISGHRSVSWYQQTPGQGLQFLFEYFSETQRNKGNFPGRFSGRQFSNSRSEMNVSTLELGDSALYLCASSLRQGGLETQYFGPGTRLLVL.

This clone was seen once. The chain uses TRBV10-2 and TRBJ2-7; 7 positions match TRBD1. The CDR3 has 12 amino acids. With 5 bases clipped from V and 5 bases from J, the junction kept 3 bases outside the gene matches. CDR1 is WSHSY and CDR2 is SAAADI in the germline V gene. Here the CDR3 DNA reads TGCGCCAGCAGTCGACAGGGTCACGAGCAGTACTTC. It translates to CASSRQGHEQYF.

This chain joins TRBV19 and TRBJ1-2, with 10 bases lining up with TRBD1. Trimming at V came to 3 bases and at J to 0 bases, leaving 16 bases not matched to a gene. This CDR3 has 20 residues. Germline-derived CDR1 and CDR2 are LNHDA and SQIVND (reference sequence). This CDR3 is CASSIPLNFRDRGTNYGYTF. CDR3 coding DNA: TGTGCCAGTAGTATTCCATTAAACTTCCGGGACAGGGGTACTAACTATGGCTACACCTTC.

This sequence joins TRBV28 and TRBJ1-1; TRBD1 might be the D (5 bases). V lost 6 bases and J 2 bases, leaving 16 bases between the germline ends. Germline lookup yields CDR1 MDHEN and CDR2 SYDVKM. CDR3 length: 15 residues. The CDR3 DNA is TGTGCCAGCAGAGATACATCGGGGGGTAACACTGAAGCTTTCTTT. This sequence encodes CASRDTSGGNTEAFF.

The chain has TRBV6-1 and TRBJ1-5; 7 bases are a match to TRBD1. Germline CDR1 is MNHNS and CDR2 is SASEGT. Trimming at V came to 3 bases and at J to 6 bases, leaving 2 bases not matched to a gene. The CDR3 extends over 13 amino acids. The CDR3 DNA is TGTGCCAGCAGTGAGCGACAGGGTCAGCCCCAGCATTTT. Amino acid sequence: CASSERQGQPQHF.

The chain combines TRBV6-5 with TRBJ1-2, with TRBD1 matching 10 bases. The germline gives CDR1 MNHEY, CDR2 SVGAGI. The V segment lost 0 bases and the J segment 6 bases; nucleotides outside the gene matches: 1. CDR3 length equals 14 residues. Here the CDR3 DNA reads TGTGCCAGCAGTTACTCGGGACAGGGGAATGGCTACACCTTC. Translated, it gives CASSYSGQGNGYTF.

The chain couples TRBV5-1 to TRBJ2-7, with a weak D call TRBD2 (5 bases). There are 14 residues in the CDR3. Deletions cut 0 bases from V and 3 bases from J, with 10 bases between. Germline V gives CDR1 SGHRS, CDR2 YFSETQ. In DNA, the CDR3 is TGCGCCAGCAGCTTGGACGGGAAGGGCTACGAGCAGTACTTC. Translation: CASSLDGKGYEQYF.

The J gene is TRBJ2-5, the V gene TRBV28, with 8 bases aligning to TRBD2. With V trimmed by 2 bases and J by 7 bases, 6 bases remained unmatched. The CDR3 spans 14 residues. Germline values: CDR1 MDHEN, CDR2 SYDVKM. The CDR3 nucleotides read TGTGCCAGCAGTTTAGCAGCGGGAGAGGGGACCCAGTACTTC. The encoded protein is CASSLAAGEGTQYF. Together with reference TRBV28 and TRBJ2-5, the CDR3 gives the full variable domain: DVKVTQSSRYLVKRTGEKVFLECVQDMDHENMFWYRQDPGLGLRLIYFSYDVKMKEKGDIPEGYSVSREKKERFSLILESASTNQTSMYLCASSLAAGEGTQYFGPGTRLLVL.

The genes are TRBV28 and TRBJ1-3; 7 nucleotides agree with TRBD1. The V gene end was trimmed by 7 bases and the J gene end by 7 bases; junction bases not matched to a gene: 19. The CDR3 has 17 amino acids. Germline assignment: CDR1 MDHEN and CDR2 SYDVKM. CDR3 in DNA: TGTGCCAGCATTGGAGCCATACTGGGACAGCAGAAGAACACCATATATTTT. Translated: CASIGAILGQQKNTIYF.

The CDR3 nucleotides read TGTGCCAGTGAAGCAGGGGCGGATCAGCCCCAGCATTTT. This gives the protein CASEAGADQPQHF. The chain recombines TRBV19 with TRBJ1-5; TRBD1 might be the D (6 bases). This CDR3 is 13 amino acids long. Germline V gives CDR1 LNHDA, CDR2 SQIVND (reference sequence). Trimming took off 8 bases at V and 5 bases at J, with 13 bases between the two ends.

The chain joins TRBV7-6 to TRBJ2-3; possibly TRBD2 for D (5 bases). V was pared by 7 bases and J by 1 base, with 18 bases between. CDR1 is SGHVS and CDR2 is FNYEAQ in the germline V gene. The length of the CDR3 is 16 residues. The CDR3 DNA sequence: TGTGCCAGCACCCCACGGTTGGTCGGGGGCACAGATACGCAGTATTTT. Translated: CASTPRLVGGTDTQYF. Filled out from reference TRBV7-6 and TRBJ2-3, the complete variable domain reads GAGVSQSPRYKVTKRGQDVALRCDPISGHVSLYWYRQALGQGPEFLTYFNYEAQQDKSGLPNDRFSAERPEGSISTLTIQRTEQRDSAMYRCASTPRLVGGTDTQYFGPGTRLTVL.

The chain combines TRBV2 with TRBJ2-7, with 11 nucleotides matching TRBD1. Germline V gene data show CDR1 as SNHLY and CDR2 as FYNNEI. This CDR3 is built from 16 residues. The V segment lost 6 bases and the J segment 2 bases; nucleotides outside the gene matches: 9. CDR3 region: CASSPPRGQGAYEQYF. In nucleotides, the CDR3 is TGTGCCAGCAGCCCTCCGAGGGGACAGGGGGCCTACGAGCAGTACTTC.

This clone was seen a few times. V and J are TRBV6-5 and TRBJ2-7, with D possibly matching TRBD1 (5 bases). V gave up 5 bases and J gave up 5 bases, with 19 bases separating them. Per the germline V gene, CDR1 is MNHEY and CDR2 is SVGAGI. This CDR3 is 15 amino acids long. CDR3 amino acids: CASSLGIGEGHEQYF. Here the CDR3 DNA reads TGTGCCAGCAGTCTGGGTATAGGGGAAGGGCACGAGCAGTACTTC.

The J gene is TRBJ2-2, the V gene TRBV7-6; 7 nucleotides line up with TRBD1. The germline V gene encodes CDR1 SGHVS and CDR2 FNYEAQ. This CDR3 comprises 16 residues. V trimming: 3 bases; J trimming: 6 bases; junction bases outside the gene matches: 10. CDR3: CASSFRQGLLAGELFF. In nucleotides, the CDR3 is TGTGCCAGCAGCTTCCGACAGGGATTACTCGCCGGGGAGCTGTTTTTT.

The V and J genes are TRBV4-1 and TRBJ2-7; D is unclear. Per the germline V gene, CDR1 is MGHRA and CDR2 is YSYEKL. The V gene lost 4 bases and the J gene lost 0 bases, with 10 bases spanning the gap. The CDR3 loop spans 14 amino acids. The CDR3 loop reads CASSPDTSSYEQYF. CDR3 nucleotide sequence: TGCGCCAGCAGCCCCGACACGAGCTCCTACGAGCAGTACTTC.

The rearrangement joins TRBV7-9 to TRBJ1-3, with 8 bases aligning to TRBD1. Germline V gene lookup returns CDR1 SEHNR and CDR2 FQNEAQ (reference sequence). The CDR3 extends over 16 amino acids. The ends lost 6 bases at V and 0 bases at J; junction bases unmatched: 7. The CDR3 bases are TGTGCCAGCAGTCACCGGGACAGGAGCTCTGGAAACACCATATATTTT. Translation: CASSHRDRSSGNTIYF.

The chain employs TRBV5-1 and TRBJ2-1; weak D call: TRBD1 (5 bases). V gave up 4 bases and J gave up 4 bases, with 15 bases separating them. The germline V gene encodes CDR1 SGHRS and CDR2 YFSETQ. The CDR3 is 15 amino acids. The CDR3 nucleotides read TGCGCCAGCAGCGTCTCGCCAGGGTTATACAATGAGCAGTTCTTC. This sequence encodes CASSVSPGLYNEQFF.